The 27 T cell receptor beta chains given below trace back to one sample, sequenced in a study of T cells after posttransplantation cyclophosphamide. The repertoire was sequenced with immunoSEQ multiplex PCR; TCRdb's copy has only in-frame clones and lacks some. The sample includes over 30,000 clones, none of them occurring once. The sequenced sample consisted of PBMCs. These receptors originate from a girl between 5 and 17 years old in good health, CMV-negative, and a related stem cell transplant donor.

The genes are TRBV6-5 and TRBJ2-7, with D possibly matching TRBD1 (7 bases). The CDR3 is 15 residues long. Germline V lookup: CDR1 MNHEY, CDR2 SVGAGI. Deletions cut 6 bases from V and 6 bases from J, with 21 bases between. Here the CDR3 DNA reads TGTGCCAGCAGCCCTAACCAGGGGGACGGGAGCGAGCAGTACTTC. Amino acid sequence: CASSPNQGDGSEQYF.

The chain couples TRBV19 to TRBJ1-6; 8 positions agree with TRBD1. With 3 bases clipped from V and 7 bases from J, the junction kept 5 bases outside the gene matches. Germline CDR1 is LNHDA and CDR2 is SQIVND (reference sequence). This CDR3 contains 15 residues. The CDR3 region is CASSIQGQANSPLHF. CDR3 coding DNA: TGTGCCAGTAGTATCCAGGGACAGGCAAATTCACCCCTCCACTTT.

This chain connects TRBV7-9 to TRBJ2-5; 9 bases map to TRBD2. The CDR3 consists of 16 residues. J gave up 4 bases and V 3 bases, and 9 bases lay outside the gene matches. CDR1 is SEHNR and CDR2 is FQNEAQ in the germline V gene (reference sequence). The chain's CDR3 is CASSFSSGIEGETQYF. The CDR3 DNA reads TGTGCCAGCAGCTTTTCTAGCGGGATAGAGGGAGAGACCCAGTACTTC. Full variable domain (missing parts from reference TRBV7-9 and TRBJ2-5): DTGVSQNPRHKITKRGQNVTFRCDPISEHNRLYWYRQTLGQGPEFLTYFQNEAQLEKSRLLSDRFSAERPKGSFSTLEIQRTEQGDSAMYLCASSFSSGIEGETQYFGPGTRLLVL.

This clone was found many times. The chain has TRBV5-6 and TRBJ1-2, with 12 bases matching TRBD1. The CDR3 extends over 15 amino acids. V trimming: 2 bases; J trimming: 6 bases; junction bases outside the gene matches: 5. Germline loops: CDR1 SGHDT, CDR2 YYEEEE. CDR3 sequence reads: CASSLFGTGGDGYTF. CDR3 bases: TGTGCCAGCAGCTTATTCGGGACAGGGGGCGATGGCTACACCTTC.

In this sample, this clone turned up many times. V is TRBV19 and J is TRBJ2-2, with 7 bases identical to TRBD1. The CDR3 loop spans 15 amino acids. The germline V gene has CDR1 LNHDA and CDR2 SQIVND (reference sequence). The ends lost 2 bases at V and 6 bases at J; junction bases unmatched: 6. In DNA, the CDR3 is TGTGCCAGTAGTATACACAGGGGTTGGTCCGGGGAGCTGTTTTTT. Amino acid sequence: CASSIHRGWSGELFF.

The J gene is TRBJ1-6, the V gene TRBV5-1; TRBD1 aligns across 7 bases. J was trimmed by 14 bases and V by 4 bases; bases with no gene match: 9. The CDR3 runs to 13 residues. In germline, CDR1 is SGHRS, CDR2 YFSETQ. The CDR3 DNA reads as TGCGCCAGCAGCCTTGGGACAGACTCGGCCCTCCACTTT. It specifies CASSLGTDSALHF.

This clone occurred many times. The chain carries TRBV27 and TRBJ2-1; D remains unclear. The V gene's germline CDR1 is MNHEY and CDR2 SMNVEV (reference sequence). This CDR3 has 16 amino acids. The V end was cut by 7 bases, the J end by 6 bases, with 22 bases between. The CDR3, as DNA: TGTGCCAGCACCACCACCCTCCGGGTCTACCCCAATGAGCAGTTCTTC. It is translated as CASTTTLRVYPNEQFF.

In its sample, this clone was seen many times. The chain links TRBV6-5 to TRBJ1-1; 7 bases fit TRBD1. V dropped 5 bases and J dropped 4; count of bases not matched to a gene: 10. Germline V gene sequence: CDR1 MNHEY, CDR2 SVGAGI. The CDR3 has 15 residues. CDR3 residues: CASSRPGQSLTEAFF. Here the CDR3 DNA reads TGTGCCAGCAGTCGTCCGGGACAGTCCCTCACTGAAGCTTTCTTT.

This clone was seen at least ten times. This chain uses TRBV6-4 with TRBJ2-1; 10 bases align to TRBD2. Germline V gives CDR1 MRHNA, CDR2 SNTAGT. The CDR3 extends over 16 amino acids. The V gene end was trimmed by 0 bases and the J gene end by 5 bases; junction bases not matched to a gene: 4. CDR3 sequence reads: CASSDSSSGGHNEQFF. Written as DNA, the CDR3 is TGTGCCAGCAGTGACTCGTCTAGCGGGGGCCACAATGAGCAGTTCTTC.

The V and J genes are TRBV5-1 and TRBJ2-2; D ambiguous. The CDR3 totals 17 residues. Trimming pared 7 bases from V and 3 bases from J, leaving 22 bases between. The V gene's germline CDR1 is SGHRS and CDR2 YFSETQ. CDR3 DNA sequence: TGCGCCAGCGCGTGGATAGCCGGCGCAACCCACACCGGGGAGCTGTTTTTT. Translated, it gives CASAWIAGATHTGELFF.

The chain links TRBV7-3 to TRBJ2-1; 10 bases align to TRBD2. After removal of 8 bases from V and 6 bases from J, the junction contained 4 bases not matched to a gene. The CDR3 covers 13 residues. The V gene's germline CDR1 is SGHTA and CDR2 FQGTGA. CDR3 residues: CASGSGRANEQFF. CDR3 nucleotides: TGTGCCAGCGGCAGCGGGAGGGCCAATGAGCAGTTCTTC.

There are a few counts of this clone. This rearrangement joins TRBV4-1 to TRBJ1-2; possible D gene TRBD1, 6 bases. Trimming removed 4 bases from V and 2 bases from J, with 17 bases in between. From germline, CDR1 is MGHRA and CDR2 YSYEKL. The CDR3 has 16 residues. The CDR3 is CASSPEGGRGNYGYTF. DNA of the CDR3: TGCGCCAGCAGCCCTGAAGGAGGCAGGGGAAACTATGGCTACACCTTC.

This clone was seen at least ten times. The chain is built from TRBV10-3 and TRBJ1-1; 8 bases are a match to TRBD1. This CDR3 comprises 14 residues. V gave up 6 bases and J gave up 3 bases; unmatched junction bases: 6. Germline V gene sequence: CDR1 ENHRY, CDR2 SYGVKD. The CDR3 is CAISRTGYDTEAFF. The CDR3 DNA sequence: TGTGCCATCAGCCGGACAGGGTATGACACTGAAGCTTTCTTT.

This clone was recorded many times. The CDR3: CASSADRYSGANVLTF. CDR3 DNA: TGTGCCAGTAGTGCCGACAGGTACTCTGGGGCCAACGTCCTGACTTTC. The chain has TRBV19 and TRBJ2-6, with TRBD1 as a possible D gene (6 bases). The CDR3 sequence is 16 residues long. The germline gives CDR1 LNHDA, CDR2 SQIVND (reference sequence). V was pared by 5 bases and J by 0 bases, with 11 bases between.

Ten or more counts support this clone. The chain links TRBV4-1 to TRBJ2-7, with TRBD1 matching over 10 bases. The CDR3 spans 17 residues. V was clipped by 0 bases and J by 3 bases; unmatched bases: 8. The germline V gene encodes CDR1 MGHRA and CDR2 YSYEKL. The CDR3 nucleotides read TGCGCCAGCAGCCAAGATCTGCCGGGACAGGGGTTCTACGAGCAGTACTTC. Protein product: CASSQDLPGQGFYEQYF.

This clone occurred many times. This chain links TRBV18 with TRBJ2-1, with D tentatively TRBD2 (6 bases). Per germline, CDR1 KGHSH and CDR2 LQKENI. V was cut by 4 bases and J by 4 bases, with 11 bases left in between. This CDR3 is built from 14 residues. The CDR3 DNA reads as TGTGCCAGCTCACTTACTAGCTCTTACAATGAGCAGTTCTTC. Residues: CASSLTSSYNEQFF.

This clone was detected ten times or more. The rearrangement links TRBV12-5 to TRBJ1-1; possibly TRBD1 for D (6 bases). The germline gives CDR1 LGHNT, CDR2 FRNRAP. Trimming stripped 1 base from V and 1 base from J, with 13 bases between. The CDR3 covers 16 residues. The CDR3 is CASGLGLGAGNTEAFF. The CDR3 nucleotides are TGTGCTAGTGGTTTGGGCCTGGGGGCGGGGAACACTGAAGCTTTCTTT.

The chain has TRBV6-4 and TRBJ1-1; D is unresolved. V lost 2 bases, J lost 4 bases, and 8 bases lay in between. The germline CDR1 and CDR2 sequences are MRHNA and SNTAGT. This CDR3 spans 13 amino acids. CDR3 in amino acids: CASSDGESTEAFF. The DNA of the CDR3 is TGTGCCAGCAGTGACGGAGAGAGCACTGAAGCTTTCTTT.

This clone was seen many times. The CDR3 sequence is CASRSAGAGGSTDTQYF. CDR3 sequence (DNA): TGTGCCAGCAGGTCAGCGGGAGCGGGGGGGAGCACAGATACGCAGTATTTT. The V call is TRBV28, the J call TRBJ2-3; 10 bases are shared with TRBD2. V lost 6 bases to trimming and J lost 0 bases; unmatched junction nucleotides: 9. The CDR3 has 17 amino acids. Germline V gene lookup returns CDR1 MDHEN and CDR2 SYDVKM.

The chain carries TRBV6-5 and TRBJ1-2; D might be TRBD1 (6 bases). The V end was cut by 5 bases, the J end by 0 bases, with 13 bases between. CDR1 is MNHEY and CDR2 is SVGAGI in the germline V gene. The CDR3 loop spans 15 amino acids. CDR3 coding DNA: TGTGCCAGCAGTCAGAACAGGGACCCTAACTATGGCTACACCTTC. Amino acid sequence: CASSQNRDPNYGYTF.

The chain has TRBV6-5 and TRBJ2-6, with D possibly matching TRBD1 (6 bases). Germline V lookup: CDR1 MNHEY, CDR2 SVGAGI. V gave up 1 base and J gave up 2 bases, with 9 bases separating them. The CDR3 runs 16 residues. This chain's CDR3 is CASSYYRAPGANVLTF. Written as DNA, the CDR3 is TGTGCCAGCAGTTACTACAGGGCCCCTGGGGCCAACGTCCTGACTTTC.

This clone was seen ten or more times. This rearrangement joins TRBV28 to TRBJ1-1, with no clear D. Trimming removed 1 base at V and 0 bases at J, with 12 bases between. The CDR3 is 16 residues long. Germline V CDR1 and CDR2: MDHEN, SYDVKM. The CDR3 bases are TGTGCCAGCAGTTTATCCGGGGTCTCGATGAACACTGAAGCTTTCTTT. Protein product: CASSLSGVSMNTEAFF. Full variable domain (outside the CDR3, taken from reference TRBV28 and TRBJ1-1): DVKVTQSSRYLVKRTGEKVFLECVQDMDHENMFWYRQDPGLGLRLIYFSYDVKMKEKGDIPEGYSVSREKKERFSLILESASTNQTSMYLCASSLSGVSMNTEAFFGQGTRLTVV.

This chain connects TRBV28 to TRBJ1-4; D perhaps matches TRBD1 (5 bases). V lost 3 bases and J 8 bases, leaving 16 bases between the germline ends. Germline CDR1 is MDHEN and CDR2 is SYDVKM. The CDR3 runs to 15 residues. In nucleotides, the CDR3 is TGTGCCAGCAGTTTTGAAGACCCGGAGGGGGAAAAACTGTTTTTT. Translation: CASSFEDPEGEKLFF.

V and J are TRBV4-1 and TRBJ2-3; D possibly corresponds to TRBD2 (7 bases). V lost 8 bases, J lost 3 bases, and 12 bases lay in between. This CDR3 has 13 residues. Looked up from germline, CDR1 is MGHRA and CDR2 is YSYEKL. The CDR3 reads CASEGGKTDTQYF. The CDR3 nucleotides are TGCGCCAGCGAGGGGGGGAAAACAGATACGCAGTATTTT.

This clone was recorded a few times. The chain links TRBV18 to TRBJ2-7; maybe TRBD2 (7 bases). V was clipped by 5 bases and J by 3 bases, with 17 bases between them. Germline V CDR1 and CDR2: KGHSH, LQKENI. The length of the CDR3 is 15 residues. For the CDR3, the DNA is TGTGCCAGCTCATATCGAAGGGGGGGGTACTACGAGCAGTACTTC. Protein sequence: CASSYRRGGYYEQYF. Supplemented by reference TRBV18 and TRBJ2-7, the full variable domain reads NAGVMQNPRHLVRRRGQEARLRCSPMKGHSHVYWYRQLPEEGLKFMVYLQKENIIDESGMPKERFSAEFPKEGPSILRIQQVVRGDSAAYFCASSYRRGGYYEQYFGPGTRLTVT.

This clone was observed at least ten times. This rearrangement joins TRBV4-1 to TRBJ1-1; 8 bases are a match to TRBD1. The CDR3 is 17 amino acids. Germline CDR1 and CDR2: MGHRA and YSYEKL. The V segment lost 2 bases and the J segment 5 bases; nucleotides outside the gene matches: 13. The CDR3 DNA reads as TGCGCCAGCAGCCAACCCCGTAAAGACAGGGGCGTGACTGAAGCTTTCTTT. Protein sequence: CASSQPRKDRGVTEAFF.

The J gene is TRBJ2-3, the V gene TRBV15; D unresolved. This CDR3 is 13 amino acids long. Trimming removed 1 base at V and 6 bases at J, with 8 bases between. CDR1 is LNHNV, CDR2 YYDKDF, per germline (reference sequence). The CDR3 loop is CATSRVGIDTQYF. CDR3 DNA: TGTGCCACCAGCAGAGTCGGTATTGATACGCAGTATTTT.